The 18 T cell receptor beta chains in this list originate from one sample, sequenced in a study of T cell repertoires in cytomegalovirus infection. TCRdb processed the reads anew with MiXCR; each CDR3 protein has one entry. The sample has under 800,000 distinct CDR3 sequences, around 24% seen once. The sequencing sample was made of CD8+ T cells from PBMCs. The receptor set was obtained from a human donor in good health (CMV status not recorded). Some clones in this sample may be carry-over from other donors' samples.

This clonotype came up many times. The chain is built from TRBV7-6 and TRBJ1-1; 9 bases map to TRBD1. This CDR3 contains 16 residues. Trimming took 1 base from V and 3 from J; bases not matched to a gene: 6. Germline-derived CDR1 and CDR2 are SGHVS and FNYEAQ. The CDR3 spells CASSLEGTGTYTEAFF. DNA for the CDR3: TGTGCCAGCAGCTTAGAGGGGACAGGGACCTACACTGAAGCTTTCTTT. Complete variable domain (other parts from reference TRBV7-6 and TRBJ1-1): GAGVSQSPRYKVTKRGQDVALRCDPISGHVSLYWYRQALGQGPEFLTYFNYEAQQDKSGLPNDRFSAERPEGSISTLTIQRTEQRDSAMYRCASSLEGTGTYTEAFFGQGTRLTVV.

Written as DNA, the CDR3 is TGTGCCAGCAGCCCCCGGGACAGGGGTCTTCCCTACGAGCAGTACTTC. Its translation is CASSPRDRGLPYEQYF. The chain has TRBV14 and TRBJ2-7; 10 nucleotides align to TRBD1. Germline CDR1 is SGHDN and CDR2 is FVKESK. The CDR3 sequence is 16 residues long. The trim removed 4 bases at V and 2 bases at J, leaving 8 bases unmatched.

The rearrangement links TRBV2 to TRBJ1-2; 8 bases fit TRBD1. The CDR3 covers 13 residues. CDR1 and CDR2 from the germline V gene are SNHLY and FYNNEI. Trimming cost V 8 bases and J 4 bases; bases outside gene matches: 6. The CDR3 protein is CASLQTGAYGYTF. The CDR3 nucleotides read TGTGCCAGCTTACAGACAGGGGCCTATGGCTACACCTTC.

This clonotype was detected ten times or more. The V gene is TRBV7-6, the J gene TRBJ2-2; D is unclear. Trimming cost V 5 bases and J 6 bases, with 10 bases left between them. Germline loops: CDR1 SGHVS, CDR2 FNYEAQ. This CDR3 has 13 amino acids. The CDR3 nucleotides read TGTGCCAGCAGCCCGAAACGACCCGGGGAGCTGTTTTTT. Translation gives CASSPKRPGELFF. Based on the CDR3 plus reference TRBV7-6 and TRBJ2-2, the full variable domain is GAGVSQSPRYKVTKRGQDVALRCDPISGHVSLYWYRQALGQGPEFLTYFNYEAQQDKSGLPNDRFSAERPEGSISTLTIQRTEQRDSAMYRCASSPKRPGELFFGEGSRLTVL.

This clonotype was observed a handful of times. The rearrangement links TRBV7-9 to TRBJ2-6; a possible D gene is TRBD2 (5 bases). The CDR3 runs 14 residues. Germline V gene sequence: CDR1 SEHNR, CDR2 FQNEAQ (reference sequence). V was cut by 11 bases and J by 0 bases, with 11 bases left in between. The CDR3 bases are TGTGCCTGGGAGCCTTACTCTGGGGCCAACGTCCTGACTTTC. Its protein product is CAWEPYSGANVLTF.

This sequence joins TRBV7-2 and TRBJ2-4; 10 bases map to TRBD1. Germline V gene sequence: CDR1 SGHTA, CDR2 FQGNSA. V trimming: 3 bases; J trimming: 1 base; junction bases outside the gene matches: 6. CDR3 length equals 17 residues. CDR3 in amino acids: CASSLTDRGPAKNIQYF. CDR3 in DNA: TGTGCCAGCAGCTTGACCGACAGGGGGCCGGCCAAAAACATTCAGTACTTC.

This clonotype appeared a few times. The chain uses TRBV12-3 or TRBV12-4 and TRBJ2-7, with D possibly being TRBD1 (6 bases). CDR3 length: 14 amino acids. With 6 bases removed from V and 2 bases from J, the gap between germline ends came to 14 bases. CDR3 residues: CASSPGGQPYEQYV. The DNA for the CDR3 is TGTGCCAGCAGCCCAGGTGGACAGCCCTACGAGCAGTACGTC.

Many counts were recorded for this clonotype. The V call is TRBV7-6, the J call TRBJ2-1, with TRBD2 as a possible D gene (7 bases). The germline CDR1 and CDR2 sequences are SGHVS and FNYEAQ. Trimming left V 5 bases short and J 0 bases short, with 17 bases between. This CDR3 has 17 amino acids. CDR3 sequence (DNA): TGTGCCAGCAGCCCAGAGGGGGGGCCGAGCTCCTACAATGAGCAGTTCTTC. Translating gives CASSPEGGPSSYNEQFF.

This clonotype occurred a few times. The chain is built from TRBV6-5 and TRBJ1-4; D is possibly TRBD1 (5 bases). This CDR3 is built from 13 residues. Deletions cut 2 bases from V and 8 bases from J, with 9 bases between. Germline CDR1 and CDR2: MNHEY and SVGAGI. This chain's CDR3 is CASSYRGGEKLFF. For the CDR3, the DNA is TGTGCCAGCAGTTACAGGGGTGGCGAAAAACTGTTTTTT.

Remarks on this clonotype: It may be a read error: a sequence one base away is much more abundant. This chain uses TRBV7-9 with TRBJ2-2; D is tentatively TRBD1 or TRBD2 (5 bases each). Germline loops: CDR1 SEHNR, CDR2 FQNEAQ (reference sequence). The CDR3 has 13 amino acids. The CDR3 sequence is CASSYGPTGALFF. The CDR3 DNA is TGTGCCAGCAGCTACGGTCCCACCGGGGCGCTGTTTTTT.

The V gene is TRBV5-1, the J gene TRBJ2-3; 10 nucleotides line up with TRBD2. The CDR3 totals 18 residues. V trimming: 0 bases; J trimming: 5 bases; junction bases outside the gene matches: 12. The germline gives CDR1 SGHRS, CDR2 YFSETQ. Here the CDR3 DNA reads TGCGCCAGCAGCTTGGAAAGGACTAGCGGTCGACAGGGAGATACGCAGTATTTT. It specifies CASSLERTSGRQGDTQYF.

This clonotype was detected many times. The chain's CDR3 is CASTALRQGPQPQHF. The CDR3 DNA sequence: TGTGCCAGTACCGCTCTTCGACAGGGCCCACAGCCCCAGCATTTT. The genes are TRBV19 and TRBJ1-5; 7 nucleotides line up with TRBD1. The CDR3 is made up of 15 amino acids. Germline values: CDR1 LNHDA, CDR2 SQIVND (reference sequence). V lost 7 bases and J lost 7; bases outside the gene matches: 13.

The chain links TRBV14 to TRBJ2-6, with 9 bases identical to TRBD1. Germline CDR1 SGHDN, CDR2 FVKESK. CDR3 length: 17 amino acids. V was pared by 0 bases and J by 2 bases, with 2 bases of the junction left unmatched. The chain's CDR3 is CASSQEWTGAGANVLTF. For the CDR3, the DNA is TGTGCCAGCAGCCAAGAATGGACAGGGGCTGGGGCCAACGTCCTGACTTTC.

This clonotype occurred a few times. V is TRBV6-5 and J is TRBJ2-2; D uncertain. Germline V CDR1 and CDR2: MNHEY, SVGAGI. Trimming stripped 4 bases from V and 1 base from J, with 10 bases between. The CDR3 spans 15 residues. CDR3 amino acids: CASSFSSLNTGELFF. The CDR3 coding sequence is TGTGCCAGCAGTTTTTCCTCCTTGAACACCGGGGAGCTGTTTTTT.

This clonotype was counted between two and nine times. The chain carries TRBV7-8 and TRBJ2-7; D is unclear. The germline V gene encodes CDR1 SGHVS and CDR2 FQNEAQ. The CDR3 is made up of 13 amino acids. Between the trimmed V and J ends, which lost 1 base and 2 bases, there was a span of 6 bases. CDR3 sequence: CASSLDKAYEQYV. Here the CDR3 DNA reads TGTGCCAGCAGCTTAGACAAGGCCTACGAGCAGTACGTC.

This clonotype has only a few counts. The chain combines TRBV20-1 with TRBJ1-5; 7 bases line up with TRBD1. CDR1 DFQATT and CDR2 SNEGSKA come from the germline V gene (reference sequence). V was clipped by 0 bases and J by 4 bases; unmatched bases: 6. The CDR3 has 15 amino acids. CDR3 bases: TGCAGTGCTAGAGATCCGACAGGGAGGAATCAGCCCCAGCATTTT. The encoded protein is CSARDPTGRNQPQHF.

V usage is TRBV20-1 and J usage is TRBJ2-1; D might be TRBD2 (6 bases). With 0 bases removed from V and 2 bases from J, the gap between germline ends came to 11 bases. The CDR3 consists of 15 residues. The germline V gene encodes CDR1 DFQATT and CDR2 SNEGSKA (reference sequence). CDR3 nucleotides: TGCAGTGCTAGAGATCGCCGGGGGACCTACAATGAGCAGTTCTTC. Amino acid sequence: CSARDRRGTYNEQFF.

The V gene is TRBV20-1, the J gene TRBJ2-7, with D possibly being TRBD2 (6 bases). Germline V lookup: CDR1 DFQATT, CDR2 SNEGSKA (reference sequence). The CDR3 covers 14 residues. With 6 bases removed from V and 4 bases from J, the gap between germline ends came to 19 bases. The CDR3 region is CSASSAGRGYEQYF. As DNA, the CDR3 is TGCAGTGCCTCCTCCGCGGGAAGGGGTTACGAGCAGTACTTC.